This T cell receptor (beta chain) was identified during a study of blood T cell repertoires in COVID-19. Study summary: Donors in the United States, Italy and Spain gave samples during acute or convalescent COVID-19.

V was trimmed by 2 bases and J by 1 base, leaving 19 bases between them. The germline CDR1 and CDR2 sequences are MNHNS and SASEGT. The CDR3 contains 18 residues. As originally analysed: Scientists estimated how many nucleated cells there were by amplifying reference gene primers. The protocol was immunoSEQ multiplex PCR, while the TCRdb copy is restricted to in-frame clones and leaves out a portion. V and J calls and clone size are copied from that table; D and trimming were computed from the DNA. The table lists some 80,000 clones, roughly four fifths of them singletons, with less than 40% in the top ten.

Sample: peripheral blood. This sequence was found in a woman aged 65 to 85 with acute or convalescent COVID-19. The chain employs TRBV6-1 and TRBJ2-3, with D hard to call. The CDR3 region has the DNA TGTGCCAGCAGTGAAAATGTCTTCCCAGGCCCTGGCACAGATACGCAGTATTTT. It specifies CASSENVFPGPGTDTQYF.